This TCR beta chain was profiled in a study of blood T cell repertoires in COVID-19. Study in general: COVID-19 samples collected from the United States, Italy and Spain covered acute and convalescent phases. The cDNA or gDNA used as material had been derived from T cells, B-cell-depleted T cells, or PBMCs.

In the authors' workflow: Nucleated cell counts were estimated from reference gene primer amplification. Produced via immunoSEQ multiplex PCR; TCRdb's table is partial and in-frame only. That table gives V, J and clone size, and the DNA gave D and trimming. This table has under 300,000 clones, around 88% appearing once. Sequencing was done on a sample of peripheral blood. The clonotype originates from a man older than 75 with acute or convalescent COVID-19.

Here the CDR3 DNA reads TGCAGTGCTAGTCAACCCGCTAGCGGGGGGCCCCAAGAGACCCAGTACTTC. The encoded protein is CSASQPASGGPQETQYF. The chain combines TRBV20-1 with TRBJ2-5, with 11 bases identical to TRBD2. From germline, CDR1 is DFQATT and CDR2 SNEGSKA (reference sequence). This CDR3 contains 17 residues. With V trimmed by 3 bases and J by 1 base, 10 bases remained unmatched.